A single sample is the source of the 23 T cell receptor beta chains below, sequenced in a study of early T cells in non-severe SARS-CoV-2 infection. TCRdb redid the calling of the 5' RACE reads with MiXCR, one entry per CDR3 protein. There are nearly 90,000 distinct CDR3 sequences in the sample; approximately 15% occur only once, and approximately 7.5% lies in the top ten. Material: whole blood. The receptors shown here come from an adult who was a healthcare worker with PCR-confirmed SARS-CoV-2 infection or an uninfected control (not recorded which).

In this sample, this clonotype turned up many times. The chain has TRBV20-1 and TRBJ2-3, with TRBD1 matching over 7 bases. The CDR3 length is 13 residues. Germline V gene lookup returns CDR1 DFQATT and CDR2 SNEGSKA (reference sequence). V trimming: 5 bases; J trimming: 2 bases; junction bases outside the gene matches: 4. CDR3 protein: CSALEGATDTQYF. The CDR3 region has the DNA TGCAGTGCTTTAGAGGGGGCCACAGATACGCAGTATTTT.

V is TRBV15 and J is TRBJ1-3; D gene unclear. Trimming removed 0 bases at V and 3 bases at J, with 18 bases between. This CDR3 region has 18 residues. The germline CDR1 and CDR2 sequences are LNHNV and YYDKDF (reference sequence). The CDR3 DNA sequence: TGTGCCACCAGCAGAGAAGCCAGCTCCCACCTCCATGGAAACACCATATATTTT. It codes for CATSREASSHLHGNTIYF.

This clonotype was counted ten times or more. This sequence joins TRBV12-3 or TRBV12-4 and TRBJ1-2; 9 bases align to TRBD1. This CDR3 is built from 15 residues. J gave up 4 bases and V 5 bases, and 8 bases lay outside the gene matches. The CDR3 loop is CASSMGQGVGYGYTF. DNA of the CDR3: TGTGCCAGCAGTATGGGACAGGGTGTTGGCTATGGCTACACCTTC.

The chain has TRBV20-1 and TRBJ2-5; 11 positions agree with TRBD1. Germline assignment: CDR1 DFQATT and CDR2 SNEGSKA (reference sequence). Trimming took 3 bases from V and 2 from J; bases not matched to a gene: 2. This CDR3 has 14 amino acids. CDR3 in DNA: TGCAGTGCTAGTGGGACAGGGGGACAAGAGACCCAGTACTTC. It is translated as CSASGTGGQETQYF.

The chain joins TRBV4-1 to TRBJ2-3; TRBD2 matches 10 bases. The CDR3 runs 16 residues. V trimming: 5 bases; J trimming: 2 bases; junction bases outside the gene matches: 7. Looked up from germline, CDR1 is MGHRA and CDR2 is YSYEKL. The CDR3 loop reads CASSTPLAGVTDTQYF. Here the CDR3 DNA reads TGCGCCAGCAGCACACCTCTAGCGGGAGTCACAGATACGCAGTATTTT.

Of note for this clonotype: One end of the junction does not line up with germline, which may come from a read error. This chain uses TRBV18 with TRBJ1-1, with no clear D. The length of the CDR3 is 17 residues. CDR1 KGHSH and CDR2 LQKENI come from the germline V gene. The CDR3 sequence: CASSPPTVVGLNAEAFF. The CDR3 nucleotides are TGTGCCAGCTCACCACCGACGGTCGTGGGGTTGAACGCTGAAGCTTTCTTT.

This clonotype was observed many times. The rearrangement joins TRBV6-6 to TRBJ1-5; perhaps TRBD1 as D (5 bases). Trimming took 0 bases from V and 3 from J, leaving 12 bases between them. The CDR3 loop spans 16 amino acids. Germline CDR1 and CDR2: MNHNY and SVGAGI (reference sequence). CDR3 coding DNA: TGTGCCAGCAGTTACTCGCCCGGGGCCCTCAATCAGCCCCAGCATTTT. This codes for CASSYSPGALNQPQHF.

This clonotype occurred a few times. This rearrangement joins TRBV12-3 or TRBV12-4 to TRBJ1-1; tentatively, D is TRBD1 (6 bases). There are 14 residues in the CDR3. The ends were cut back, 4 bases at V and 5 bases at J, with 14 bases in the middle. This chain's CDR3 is CASSSQGVRTEAFF. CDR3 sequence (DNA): TGTGCCAGCAGTTCACAGGGTGTAAGGACTGAAGCTTTCTTT.

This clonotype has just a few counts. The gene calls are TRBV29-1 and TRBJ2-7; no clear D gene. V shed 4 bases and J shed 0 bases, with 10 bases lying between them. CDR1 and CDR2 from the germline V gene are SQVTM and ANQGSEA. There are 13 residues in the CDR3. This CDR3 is CSVVGRTSYEQYF. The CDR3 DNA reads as TGCAGCGTTGTTGGACGGACCTCCTACGAGCAGTACTTC.

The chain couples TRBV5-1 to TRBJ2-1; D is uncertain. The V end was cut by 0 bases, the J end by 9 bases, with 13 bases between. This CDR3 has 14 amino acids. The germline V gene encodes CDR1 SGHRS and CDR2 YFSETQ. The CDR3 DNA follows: TGCGCCAGCAGCTTGGAACCTGGTGGCGGTGAGCAGTTCTTC. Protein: CASSLEPGGGEQFF.

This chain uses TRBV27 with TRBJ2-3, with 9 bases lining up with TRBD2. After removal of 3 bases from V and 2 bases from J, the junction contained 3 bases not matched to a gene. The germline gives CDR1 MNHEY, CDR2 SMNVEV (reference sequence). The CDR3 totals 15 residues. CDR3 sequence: CASSFGGRATDTQYF. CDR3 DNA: TGTGCCAGCAGTTTTGGCGGGAGGGCCACAGATACGCAGTATTTT.

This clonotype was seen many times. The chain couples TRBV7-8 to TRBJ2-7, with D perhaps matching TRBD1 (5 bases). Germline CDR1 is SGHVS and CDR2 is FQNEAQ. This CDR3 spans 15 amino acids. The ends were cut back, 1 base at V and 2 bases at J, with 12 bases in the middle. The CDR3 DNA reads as TGTGCCAGCAGCTTAGGGCCCAGGGTGACCTACGAGCAGTACTTC. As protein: CASSLGPRVTYEQYF.

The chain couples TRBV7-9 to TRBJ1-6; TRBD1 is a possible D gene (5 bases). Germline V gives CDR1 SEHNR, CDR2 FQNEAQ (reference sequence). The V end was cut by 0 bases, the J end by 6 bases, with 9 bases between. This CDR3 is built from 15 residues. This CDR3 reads CASSLAGTRNSPLHF. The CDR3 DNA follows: TGTGCCAGCAGCTTAGCGGGGACCCGTAATTCACCCCTCCACTTT.

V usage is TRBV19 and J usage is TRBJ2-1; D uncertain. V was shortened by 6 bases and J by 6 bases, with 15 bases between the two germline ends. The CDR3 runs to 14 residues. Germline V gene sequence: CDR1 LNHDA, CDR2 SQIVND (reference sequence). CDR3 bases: TGTGCCAGTAGCCCGCGACCCGGTCCCAATGAGCAGTTCTTC. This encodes CASSPRPGPNEQFF.

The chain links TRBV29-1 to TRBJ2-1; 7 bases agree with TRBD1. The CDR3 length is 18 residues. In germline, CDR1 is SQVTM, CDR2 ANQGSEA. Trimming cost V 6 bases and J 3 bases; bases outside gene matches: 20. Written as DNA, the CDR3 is TGCAGCGTAGACCTCTGGGACAGACCTCAATCGTTCTACAATGAGCAGTTCTTC. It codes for CSVDLWDRPQSFYNEQFF.

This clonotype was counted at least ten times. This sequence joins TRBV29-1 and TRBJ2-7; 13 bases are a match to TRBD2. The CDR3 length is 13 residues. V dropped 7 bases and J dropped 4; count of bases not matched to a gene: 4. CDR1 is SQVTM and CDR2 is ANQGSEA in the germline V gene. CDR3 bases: TGCAGCGGTCGACTAGCGGGAGGTTACGAGCAGTACTTC. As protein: CSGRLAGGYEQYF.

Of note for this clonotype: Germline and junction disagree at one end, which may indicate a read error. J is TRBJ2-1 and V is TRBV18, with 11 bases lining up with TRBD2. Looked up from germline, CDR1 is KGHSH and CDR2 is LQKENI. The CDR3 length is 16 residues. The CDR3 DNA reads TGTGTCAGCTCACCATCCGGGACTAGCGGATACAATGAGCAGTTCTTC. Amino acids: CVSSPSGTSGYNEQFF.

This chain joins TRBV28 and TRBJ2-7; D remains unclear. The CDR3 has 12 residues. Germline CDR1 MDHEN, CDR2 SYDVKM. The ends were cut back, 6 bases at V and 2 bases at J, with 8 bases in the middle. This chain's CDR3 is CASREQTYEQYF. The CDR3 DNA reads TGTGCCAGCAGGGAACAAACCTACGAGCAGTACTTC.

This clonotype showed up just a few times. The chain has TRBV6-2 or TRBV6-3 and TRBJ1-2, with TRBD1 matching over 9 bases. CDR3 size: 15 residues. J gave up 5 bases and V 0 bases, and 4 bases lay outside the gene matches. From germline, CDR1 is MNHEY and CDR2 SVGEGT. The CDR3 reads CASSYSRDRAYGYTF. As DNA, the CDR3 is TGTGCCAGCAGTTACTCGCGGGACAGGGCGTATGGCTACACCTTC.

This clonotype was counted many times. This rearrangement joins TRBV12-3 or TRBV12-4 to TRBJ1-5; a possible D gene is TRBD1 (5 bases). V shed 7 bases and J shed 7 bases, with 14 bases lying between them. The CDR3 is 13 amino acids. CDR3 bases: TGTGCCAGCACCCCGGGCGGGGCCCAGCCCCAGCATTTT. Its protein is CASTPGGAQPQHF.

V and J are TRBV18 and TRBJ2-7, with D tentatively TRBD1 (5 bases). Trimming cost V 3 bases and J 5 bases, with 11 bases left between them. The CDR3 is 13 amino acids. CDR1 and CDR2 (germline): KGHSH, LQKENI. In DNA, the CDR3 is TGTGCCAGCTCACCTTATTTAGGGGACGAGCAGTACTTC. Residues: CASSPYLGDEQYF.

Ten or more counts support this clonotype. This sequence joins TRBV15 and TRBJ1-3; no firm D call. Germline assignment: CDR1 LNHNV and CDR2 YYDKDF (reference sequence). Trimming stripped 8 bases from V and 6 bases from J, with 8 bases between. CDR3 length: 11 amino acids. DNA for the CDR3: TGTGCCACCGTCTTTGCAAACACCATATATTTT. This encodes CATVFANTIYF.

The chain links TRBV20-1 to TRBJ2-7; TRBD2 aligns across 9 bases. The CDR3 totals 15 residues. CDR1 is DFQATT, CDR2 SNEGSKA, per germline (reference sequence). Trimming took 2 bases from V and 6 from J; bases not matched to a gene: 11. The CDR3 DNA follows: TGCAGTGCTAGAATTACCGGGACTAGCCGTCTCGAGCAGTACTTC. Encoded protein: CSARITGTSRLEQYF.